The present entry profiles one TCR beta chain with its context. Its antigen remains unknown. A much larger clonotype is one base distant, so this may be a read error. Trimming took 3 bases from V and 13 from J, leaving 27 bases between them. Germline-derived CDR1 and CDR2 are MNHEY and SMNVEV (reference sequence). The CDR3 runs 16 residues. RNA transcripts yielded amplified TCR beta CDR3 regions. A first-round RT-PCR of the TCR CDR3 used the HTBI primer set. A single record per CDR3 protein comes from TCRdb applying MiXCR to the multiplex PCR reads. The data hold more than 500,000 distinct CDR3 sequences, with about 15% observed a single time. This entry comes from a study of T cells in Graves' hyperthyroidism and ophthalmopathy. Study overall: At the time of initial diagnosis and before any treatment, peripheral blood was collected.

Broader study findings: Blood shared most expanded thyroid clonotypes above 0.001.

9 to 10 ml fresh peripheral blood yielded the PBMCs. This receptor was identified in a young woman with Graves' ophthalmopathy. The chain couples TRBV27 to TRBJ2-5; perhaps TRBD2 as D (6 bases). Specimen: blood. CDR3 region: CASSLEGSSLLRYAYF. Written as DNA, the CDR3 is TGTGCCAGCAGTTTGGAGGGTTCCAGCCTGCTTCGATATGCGTACTTC.